This T cell receptor beta chain was sequenced for a study of regulatory T cells in long-lasting Graves disease (dated by TCRdb to the early 2020s). Describing the broader study: Newly diagnosed Graves' disease patients had taken antithyroid drugs for less than 3 months. The study was conducted in China and was registered as a clinical trial. Peripheral blood TCR sequencing and RNA sequencing compared persistent Graves' disease patients with newly diagnosed Graves' disease patients. A total of 33 samples underwent TCR sequencing, from some 13 patients with persistent Graves' disease and approximately 20 patients with newly diagnosed Graves' disease. Paper-wide results and their limitations: Persistent disease showed preferential use of TRBV28, TRBJ1-2 and TRBJ2-5, whereas newly diagnosed disease favored TRBV20-1 and TRBJ2-1. Patients with persistent disease shared more public clonotypes (fewer than 3,000) than newly diagnosed patients did (approximately 970). Sequencing and analysis were limited to the TCR beta chain. The authors acknowledged the small sample size as a limitation that may reduce accuracy. Compared with newly diagnosed patients, persistent Graves' disease patients had lower TCR Shannon entropy and fewer highly expanded clones, which suggests clonal expansion. Because the primary lesion, thyroid tissue, could not be accessed, the study looked at peripheral blood alone.

Libraries were built with multiplex PCR. Sequencer: Illumina HiSeq 4000. To build TCR beta libraries, CDR3 regions were amplified by Arm-PCR using iRepertoire HTBI primers. Gel purification was performed on PCR products prior to sequencing. In the authors' own workflow: Gene usage analysis of CDR3 amino acid clonotypes used the 62 TRBV and more than 13 TRBJ segments found across samples. Filtered high-quality paired reads were merged into contigs using COPE and FqMerger. BLAST was used to align contigs to IMGT TRBV, TRBD and TRBJ reference genes, with CDR3 defined following IMGT. Clonotypes above 0.1% frequency were classified as highly expanded clones. Repertoire diversity was measured by Shannon entropy, and V-J evenness by the Gini coefficient. Public clonotypes were defined as clonotypes shared by more than one individual. Through fastp at Q25 and MiXCR, TCRdb rebuilt clones from the public reads, retaining in-frame beta chains. Each CDR3 protein appears once, grouped with its most common genes and DNA. TCRdb, not the authors, supplied the V and J calls. The sample contains around 480,000 distinct CDR3 sequences, about 16% of them found a single time. The ten biggest clones cover approximately 25% of the sample.

The CDR1 and CDR2 encoded by the germline V gene are ENHRY and SYGVKD. The CDR3 contains 14 residues, cysteine and phenylalanine counted. Only CDR3 DNA remains: 42 bases, in frame from the first base. Points on this clonotype: Its antigen target is currently unknown. A read error may explain this, as a much larger clone is one base away.

The meaning of the sample's time point label: newly diagnosed GD, antithyroid drugs for less than 3 months. For both TCR sequencing and RNA sequencing, RNA was extracted from PBMCs in TRIzol. The diagnosis of Graves' disease was made according to American Thyroid Association guidelines. Recruitment of patients was carried out at an endocrinology department in Xi'an, China. From each patient, about 8.9 milliliters of peripheral blood was collected into an EDTA anticoagulant tube. Ficoll Paque Plus density gradient separation was used to isolate PBMCs, and no further T cell sorting was done. An Agilent 2100 Bioanalyzer and agarose gel were used to check RNA quality, while a NanoDrop 2000 measured RNA concentration. The same data also contributed to another study, on T cells in Graves' hyperthyroidism and ophthalmopathy. That second report states: A patient counted as having stable Graves' hyperthyroidism if no progression to ophthalmopathy occurred over 18 months of follow-up. Hyperthyroidism patients were newly diagnosed, had a disease duration of under 2 months, and were aged 18 to 65 years. The study excluded patients with uncontrolled infections, other autoimmune diseases, pregnancy or lactation. Diagnoses were established on the basis of clinical symptoms, serum thyroxine and TRAb, thyroid ultrasound, and orbital computed tomography. The TCR CDR3 was subjected to a first round of RT-PCR using the HTBI primer set and the Qiagen OneStep RT-PCR kit. Most expanded thyroid clonotypes (frequency above 0.001) were also detected in blood, suggesting blood repertoires may reflect thyroid immune responses. A 13 V-J signature model separated ophthalmopathy from stable hyperthyroidism, with roughly 88% sensitivity and 81.08% specificity in cross-validation and 80%/75% in testing. During validation, the model predicted progression to ophthalmopathy a median of approximately 6 months ahead of onset, with around 65% sensitivity and under 85% specificity. A discovery cohort of around 98 patients, roughly 45 with Graves' ophthalmopathy and 57 with stable Graves' hyperthyroidism, was used to find distinguishing TCR V-J signatures. An independent validation cohort of 18 to 20 hyperthyroidism patients and about 15 patients who later progressed to ophthalmopathy tested prospective prediction of ophthalmopathy. The 90 to 100 discovery patients were randomly divided into training and test sets at a 7:3 ratio. In about six Graves' hyperthyroidism patients, the study also compared T-cell repertoires from thyroid tissue with T-cell repertoires from blood. Once sampling was done, hyperthyroidism patients were given methimazole at a starting dose of 30 mg daily, whereas ophthalmopathy patients were given high-dose intravenous methylprednisolone. The libraries were constructed in a second round of multiplex PCR and then size-selected and purified. Paired-end sequencing of the libraries was performed with 100 bp reads on an Illumina HiSeq2000. SOAPnuke was used to process the raw data, removing reads that contained adapters or uncalled bases, had a mean Phred below 15, or lacked an exact match to the constant primer or identifier. COPE v1.2.5 was used to merge the high-quality paired reads, and each unique nucleotide sequence was defined as a clonotype. MiTCR v1.1 was used to align the clonotypes against IMGT TRBV, TRBD and TRBJ reference segments. Only V-J combinations with frequency above 0.0001, covering 99.2% of repertoires, were analysed. A TCS score was defined as the ratio between F50 (clonal expansion) and ExV (chaos), using BLOSUM62-based TCRdist between CDR3 peptides within each V-J. Welch's t-statistics and random forest reduced 450 to 600 V-J features to roughly 13, which were used in a naive Bayes classifier (R e1071). Sample size was not statistically predetermined, and investigators were not blinded to group allocation. The paper reports TCR Vbeta CDR3 sequencing of some 140 peripheral blood samples: around 45 ophthalmopathy, roughly 80 hyperthyroidism and approximately 17 progressor patients.

The chain links TRBV10-3 with TRBJ2-3; possibly the D gene is TRBD2, per 5 matching bases. This receptor was obtained from a woman in her forties or fifties with Graves disease. Donor details come from another sample of the same person, matched by shared clones. Sequencing used peripheral blood mononuclear cells (PBMCs), obtained at new diagnosis, from a patient treated with antithyroid drugs. The bases read TGTTCCAGCAGTTACGGCGGGTACACAGATACGCAGTATTTT. It encodes CSSSYGGYTDTQYF.